This record looks at one T cell receptor (beta chain) sequence and its context. This entry is derived from a study of T cell responses to AZD1222 COVID-19 vaccine. Sequencing used immunoSEQ multiplex PCR; TCRdb keeps in-frame clones, though not all of them. Of some 120,000 clones listed, approximately 90% were seen once; the top ten hold 4% to 5%. Per the germline V gene, CDR1 is SNHLY and CDR2 is FYNNEI. V gave up 6 bases and J gave up 0 bases, with 11 bases separating them. CDR3 size: 14 residues. The sequence was collected from an adult in good health. Specimen: peripheral blood, collected on day 0 of AZD1222 vaccination. This sequence joins TRBV2 and TRBJ2-5; tentatively, D is TRBD2 (7 bases). CDR3 protein: CASSGGRYQETQYF. CDR3 coding DNA: TGTGCCAGCAGCGGGGGGCGCTACCAAGAGACCCAGTACTTC.